Described below is a single T cell receptor (beta chain) sequence and its context. The clone's antigen remains unknown. Base qualities are not recorded, but no much larger clone differs from it by a single base. All of the isolated RNA was reverse transcribed with the High Capacity cDNA Reverse Transcription Kit, so expressed TCRB transcripts were sequenced. Deep immunoSEQ sequencing was applied to naive, central memory and regulatory T cell samples, giving an average of roughly 3.5 million total reads per sample. Sorted cells were lysed in RLT buffer, and RNA was extracted using DNase-treated RNeasy Micro or Mini kits according to cell number. To prevent cross-contamination, each cell subset was processed individually, whereas patient and healthy donor samples were processed jointly. The immunoSEQ multiplex PCR was used to amplify TCRB sequences from cDNA, yielding 87-bp fragments that span the CDR3 region. Sequencing of the amplicons was performed on the Illumina HiSeq platform. Per the source publication's procedure: Synthetic template baselines were used to correct PCR bias computationally, reads within Hamming distance 2 were collapsed, and singletons that could not be merged were discarded. By aligning reads against IMGT, V, D and J genes, CDR3 length, and insertions or deletions at six rearrangement sites were assigned. Within each subset, clonotype counts were normalized to sorted cell number, after which true diversity and Gini coefficients were computed with the tcR R package. The overlap coefficient, calculated on TCRB nucleotide sequences, was used to measure repertoire sharing. The source is immuneACCESS, and TCRdb retained only in-frame sequences with V and J called. Part of the clones is not carried over; for the studies checked, unresolved V genes explain less than half of this, and the remainder is unexplained. That table supplies the V and J calls and clone size; D and trimming were determined from the DNA. This sample lists some 370,000 clones; 8% to 10% were detected once. The ten largest make up 0.6% of the sample.

These data are taken from a study of beta chain features in type 1 diabetes (dated by TCRdb to the late 2010s). Turning to the overall study: No differences in mean age, gender distribution, total cell number or subset yield were found between patients and healthy donors. A total of 100 million to 110 million sorted cells were examined across all samples, and a strong correlation was observed between cell number per subset and RNA yield. The study compared TCRB repertoires of sorted circulating CD4+ T cell subsets between recently diagnosed type 1 diabetes patients and matched healthy donors. Whereas all 30 or so donors provided naive and central memory subsets, regulatory and stem cell-like memory subsets were isolated from just 8 patients and roughly eight healthy donors. General study outcomes and caveats: Type 1 diabetes patients showed a moderate but significant shortening of TCRB CDR3 length in all four CD4+ subsets. Because the HLA sub-analyses included only small numbers of individuals, any influence of HLA type on TCRB rearrangement was left unresolved. The naive, central memory and regulatory TCRB repertoires appeared to resemble one another more closely among patients than among healthy donors. Shorter templates might have been favored by PCR, but patient and control samples were amplified and corrected together, so both groups would have been affected equally by any skew. Because cDNA was sequenced instead of genomic DNA, highly expressing activated cells could be over-represented, though the groups showed no difference in activation or CD3 levels. Fewer insertions and more nucleotide deletions at VDJ recombination sites were observed in patients with type 1 diabetes, implying thymic rearrangement abnormalities.

Each donor gave one peripheral blood draw, averaging roughly 100 mL, which was collected into heparinised tubes. Using a panel that included CD45RO, CCR7, CD25, CD127, CD95 and CD27, naive, central memory, regulatory and stem cell-like memory CD4+ T cells were sorted on a BD FACSAria II. Every sorted population had a purity above 95%. Right away, PBMCs were isolated by Lymphoprep density gradient centrifugation and were stained directly, with no culture step. To minimize batch effects, samples were stained and sorted in pairs, one healthy donor with one patient per experiment. Taken from the germline V gene, the CDR1 and CDR2 loops are SGHTA and FQGNSA. Including cysteine and phenylalanine, the CDR3 has 14 amino acids. The sequence is cut down to CDR3 DNA, 42 bases in frame from base 1. Trimming takes 5 bases from V and 7 bases from J, and the germline ends sit 15 bases apart.

The source is a man under 40 with type 1 diabetes. The chain is assembled from TRBV7-2 and TRBJ2-1, with TRBD1 as a weak D call on 7 bases. Sample: central memory CD4+ T cells from blood. The DNA reads as follows: TGTGCCAGCAGCCCTCAGACAGGGAGGAATGAGCAGTTCTTC. The translation is CASSPQTGRNEQFF.